This is a list of T cell receptor beta chains from one sample in a study of shared clonotypes between healthy human individuals. Clones were read by immunoSEQ multiplex PCR, and TCRdb kept only the in-frame ones, dropping some. The sample has 150,000 to 200,000 clones, around 63% seen once; the top ten hold more than 9%. Sample: memory CD4+ T cells sorted from blood. The receptors come from a man aged 25-45 years in good health. Each CDR3 is given with its conserved first and last residue. D genes are given only for firm matches.

D	J	V	length	CDR3
TRBD2	TRBJ2-1	TRBV25-1	14	CASSSPGTINEQFF
.	TRBJ2-6	TRBV19	15	CASSMAGVGANVLTF
.	TRBJ2-5	TRBV5-1	13	CASSSRGAETQYF
.	TRBJ2-1	TRBV5-4	15	CASSQTGDSYNEQFF
.	TRBJ2-2	TRBV20-1	11	CSARGTGELFF
TRBD1	TRBJ1-4	TRBV7-2	13	CASSRDRSEELFF
.	TRBJ1-1	TRBV28	13	CASRPRRDTEAFF
TRBD2	TRBJ2-1	TRBV29-1	15	CSSPSGNSIVNEQFF
.	TRBJ2-7	TRBV29-1	11	CSVLVSYEQYF
TRBD1	TRBJ2-7	TRBV6-9	15	CASSWGQGASYEQYF
.	TRBJ2-7	TRBV21-1	13	CASSKYSTYEQYF
TRBD2	TRBJ2-1	TRBV19	13	CASTRWGGDEQFF
TRBD1	TRBJ2-7	TRBV19	15	CASSPRTGSSYEQYF
.	TRBJ2-2	TRBV7-6	16	CASSARRSLVGGELFF
TRBD2	TRBJ2-1	TRBV28	15	CASSPRASGRNEQFF
.	TRBJ1-3	TRBV7-2	14	CASSLNRPGNTIYF
.	TRBJ2-5	TRBV13	15	CASSRRVNPQETQYF
TRBD2	TRBJ2-3	TRBV10-2	14	CASTSGSRTDTQYF